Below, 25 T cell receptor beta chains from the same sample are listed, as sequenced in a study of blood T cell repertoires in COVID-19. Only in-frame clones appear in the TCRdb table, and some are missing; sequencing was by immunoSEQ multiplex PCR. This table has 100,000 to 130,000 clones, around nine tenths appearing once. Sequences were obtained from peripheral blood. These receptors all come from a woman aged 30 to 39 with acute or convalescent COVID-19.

The CDR3 nucleotides are TGTGCCAGCAGTAACAGGGGGTGGAATTCACCCCTCCACTTT. It translates to CASSNRGWNSPLHF. V gene TRBV6-6 combines with J gene TRBJ1-6; 8 bases agree with TRBD1. The CDR3 covers 14 residues. Germline V CDR1 and CDR2: MNHNY, SVGAGI (reference sequence). The trim removed 5 bases at V and 7 bases at J, leaving 4 bases unmatched.

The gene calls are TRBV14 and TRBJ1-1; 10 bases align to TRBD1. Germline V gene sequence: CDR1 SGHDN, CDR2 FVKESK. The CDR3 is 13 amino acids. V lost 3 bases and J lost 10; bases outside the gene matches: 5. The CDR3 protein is CASSQTGGAGAFF. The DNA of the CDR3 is TGTGCCAGCAGCCAGACAGGGGGCGCGGGAGCTTTCTTT.

CDR3 loop: CASSPSFWNTEAFF. The CDR3 region has the DNA TGCGCCAGCAGCCCGTCCTTTTGGAACACTGAAGCTTTCTTT. V usage is TRBV4-3 and J usage is TRBJ1-1; D not resolved. Trimming pared 4 bases from V and 1 base from J, leaving 10 bases between. The germline V gene has CDR1 LGHNA and CDR2 YSLEER. The CDR3 totals 14 residues.

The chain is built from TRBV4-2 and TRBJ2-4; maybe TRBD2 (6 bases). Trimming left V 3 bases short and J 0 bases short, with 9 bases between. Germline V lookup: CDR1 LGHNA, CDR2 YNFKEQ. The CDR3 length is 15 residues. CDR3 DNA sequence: TGTGCCAGCAGCCATTCGGGGGTAGCCAAAAACATTCAGTACTTC. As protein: CASSHSGVAKNIQYF.

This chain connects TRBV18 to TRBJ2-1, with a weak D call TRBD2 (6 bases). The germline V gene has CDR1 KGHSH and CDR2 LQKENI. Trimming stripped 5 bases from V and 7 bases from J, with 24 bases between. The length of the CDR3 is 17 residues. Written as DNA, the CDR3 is TGTGCCAGCTCAATCTCAAGCCCGCGACTAGGACCAAATGAGCAGTTCTTC. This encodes CASSISSPRLGPNEQFF.

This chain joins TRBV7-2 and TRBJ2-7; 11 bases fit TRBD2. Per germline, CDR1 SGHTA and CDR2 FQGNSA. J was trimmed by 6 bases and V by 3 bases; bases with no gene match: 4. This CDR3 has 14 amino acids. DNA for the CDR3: TGTGCCAGCAGCTTTAGCGGGAGGGGACCCGAGCAGTACTTC. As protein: CASSFSGRGPEQYF.

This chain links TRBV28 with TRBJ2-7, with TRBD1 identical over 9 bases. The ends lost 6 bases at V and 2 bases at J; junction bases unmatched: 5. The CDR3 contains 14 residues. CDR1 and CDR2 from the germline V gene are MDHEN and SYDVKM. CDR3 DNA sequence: TGTGCCAGCAGGGGGGACAGGGTTCCCTACGAGCAGTACTTC. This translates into CASRGDRVPYEQYF.

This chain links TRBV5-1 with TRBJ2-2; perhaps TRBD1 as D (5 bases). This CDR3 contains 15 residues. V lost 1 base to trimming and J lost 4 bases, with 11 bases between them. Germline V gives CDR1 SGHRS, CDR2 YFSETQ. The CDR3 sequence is CASSLLGAPTGELFF. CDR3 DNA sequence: TGCGCCAGCAGCTTGTTAGGGGCGCCCACCGGGGAGCTGTTTTTT. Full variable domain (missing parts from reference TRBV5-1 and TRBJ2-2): KAGVTQTPRYLIKTRGQQVTLSCSPISGHRSVSWYQQTPGQGLQFLFEYFSETQRNKGNFPGRFSGRQFSNSRSEMNVSTLELGDSALYLCASSLLGAPTGELFFGEGSRLTVL.

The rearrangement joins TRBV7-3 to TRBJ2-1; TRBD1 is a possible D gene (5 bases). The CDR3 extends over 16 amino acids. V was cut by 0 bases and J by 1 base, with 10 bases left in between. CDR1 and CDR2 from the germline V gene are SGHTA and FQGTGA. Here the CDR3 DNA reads TGTGCCAGCAGCTTAACCTTAGGGGTGTCCTACAATGAGCAGTTCTTC. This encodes CASSLTLGVSYNEQFF.

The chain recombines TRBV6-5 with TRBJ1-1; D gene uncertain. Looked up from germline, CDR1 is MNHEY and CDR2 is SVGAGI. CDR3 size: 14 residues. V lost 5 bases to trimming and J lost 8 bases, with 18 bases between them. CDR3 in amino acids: CASSPWENIKEAFF. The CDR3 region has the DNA TGTGCCAGCAGTCCTTGGGAGAACATCAAAGAAGCTTTCTTT.

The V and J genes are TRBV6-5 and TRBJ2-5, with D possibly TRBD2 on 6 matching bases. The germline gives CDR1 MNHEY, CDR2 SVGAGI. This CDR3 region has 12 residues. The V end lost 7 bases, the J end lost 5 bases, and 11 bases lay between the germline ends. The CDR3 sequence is CASIGAGETQYF. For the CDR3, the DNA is TGTGCCAGCATCGGCGCGGGGGAGACCCAGTACTTC.

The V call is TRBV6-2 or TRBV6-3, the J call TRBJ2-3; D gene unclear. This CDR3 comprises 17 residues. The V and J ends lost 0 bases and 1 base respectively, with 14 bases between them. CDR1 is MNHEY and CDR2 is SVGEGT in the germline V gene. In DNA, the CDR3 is TGTGCCAGCAGTTACTCGTCGCTAACCGCTGGCACAGATACGCAGTATTTT. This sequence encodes CASSYSSLTAGTDTQYF.

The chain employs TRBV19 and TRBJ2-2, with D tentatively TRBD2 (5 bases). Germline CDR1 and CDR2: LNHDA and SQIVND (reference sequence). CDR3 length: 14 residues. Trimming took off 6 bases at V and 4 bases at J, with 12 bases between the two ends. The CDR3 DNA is TGTGCCAGTAGCCCGGGAACTGGCACCGGGGAGCTGTTTTTT. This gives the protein CASSPGTGTGELFF.

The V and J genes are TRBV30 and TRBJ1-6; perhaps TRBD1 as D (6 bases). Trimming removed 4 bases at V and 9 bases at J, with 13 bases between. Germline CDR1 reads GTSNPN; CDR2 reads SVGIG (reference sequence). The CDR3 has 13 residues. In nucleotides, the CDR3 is TGTGCCTGGACCCTGGGGGGGCCTTCACCCCTCCACTTT. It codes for CAWTLGGPSPLHF.

The DNA for the CDR3 is TGTGCCAGCAGTGAAAAGGAGACCTACGAGCAGTACTTC. Amino acid sequence: CASSEKETYEQYF. The J gene is TRBJ2-7, the V gene TRBV6-1; D is ambiguous. The germline V and J ends were trimmed by 2 bases and 2 bases, with 7 bases remaining between them. The CDR3 length is 13 residues. CDR1 and CDR2 (germline): MNHNS, SASEGT.

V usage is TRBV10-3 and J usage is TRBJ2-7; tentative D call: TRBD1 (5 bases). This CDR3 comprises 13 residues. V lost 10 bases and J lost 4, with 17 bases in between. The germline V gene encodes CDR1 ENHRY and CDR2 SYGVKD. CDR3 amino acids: CATRDSNPYEQYF. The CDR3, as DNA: TGTGCCACCAGAGACAGCAACCCTTACGAGCAGTACTTC.

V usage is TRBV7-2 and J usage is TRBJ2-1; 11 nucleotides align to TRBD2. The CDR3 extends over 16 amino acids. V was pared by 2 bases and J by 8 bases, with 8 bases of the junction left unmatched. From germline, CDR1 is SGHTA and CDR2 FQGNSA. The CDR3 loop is CASSLILAGAGYEQFF. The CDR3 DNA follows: TGTGCCAGCAGCTTAATACTAGCGGGAGCAGGGTATGAGCAGTTCTTC.

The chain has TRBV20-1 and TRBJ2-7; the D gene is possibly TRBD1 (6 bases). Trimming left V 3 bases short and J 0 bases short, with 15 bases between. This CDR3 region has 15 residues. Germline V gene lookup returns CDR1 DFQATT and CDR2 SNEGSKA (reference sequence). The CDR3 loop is CSASSGTFFSYEQYF. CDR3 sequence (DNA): TGCAGTGCTAGTTCCGGGACATTTTTCTCCTACGAGCAGTACTTC.

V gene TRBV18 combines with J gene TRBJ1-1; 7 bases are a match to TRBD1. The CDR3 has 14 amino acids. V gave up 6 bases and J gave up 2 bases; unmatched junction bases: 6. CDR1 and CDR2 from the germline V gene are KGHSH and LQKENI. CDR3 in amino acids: CASSWDSINTEAFF. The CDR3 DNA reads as TGTGCCAGCTCTTGGGACAGCATCAACACTGAAGCTTTCTTT.

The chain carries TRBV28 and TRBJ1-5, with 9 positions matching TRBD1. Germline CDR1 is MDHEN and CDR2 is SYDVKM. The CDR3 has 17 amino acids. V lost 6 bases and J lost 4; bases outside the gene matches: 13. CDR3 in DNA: TGTGCCAGCAGACAGGAAGAAACCGGGACAGGGAATCAGCCCCAGCATTTT. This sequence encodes CASRQEETGTGNQPQHF. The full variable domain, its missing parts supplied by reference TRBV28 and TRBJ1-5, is DVKVTQSSRYLVKRTGEKVFLECVQDMDHENMFWYRQDPGLGLRLIYFSYDVKMKEKGDIPEGYSVSREKKERFSLILESASTNQTSMYLCASRQEETGTGNQPQHFGDGTRLSIL.

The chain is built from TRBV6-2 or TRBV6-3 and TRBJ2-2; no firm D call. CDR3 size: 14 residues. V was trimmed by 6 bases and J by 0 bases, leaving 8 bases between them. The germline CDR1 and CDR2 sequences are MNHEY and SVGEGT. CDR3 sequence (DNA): TGTGCCAGCAGCCGCGTTTCGAACACCGGGGAGCTGTTTTTT. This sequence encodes CASSRVSNTGELFF.

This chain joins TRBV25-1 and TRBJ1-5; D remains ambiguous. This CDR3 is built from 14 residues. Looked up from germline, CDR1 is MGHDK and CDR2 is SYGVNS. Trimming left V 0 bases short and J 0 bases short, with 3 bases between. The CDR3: CASSEYSSNQPQHF. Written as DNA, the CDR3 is TGTGCCAGCAGTGAATACAGTAGCAATCAGCCCCAGCATTTT. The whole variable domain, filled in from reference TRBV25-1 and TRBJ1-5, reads EADIYQTPRYLVIGTGKKITLECSQTMGHDKMYWYQQDPGMELHLIHYSYGVNSTEKGDLSSESTVSRIRTEHFPLTLESARPSHTSQYLCASSEYSSNQPQHFGDGTRLSIL.

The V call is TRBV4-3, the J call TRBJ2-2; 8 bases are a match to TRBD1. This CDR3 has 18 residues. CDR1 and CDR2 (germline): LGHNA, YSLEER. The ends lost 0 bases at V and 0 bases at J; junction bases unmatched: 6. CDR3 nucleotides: TGCGCCAGCAGCCAAGATACCTTACAGGGGGCGAACACCGGGGAGCTGTTTTTT. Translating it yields CASSQDTLQGANTGELFF.

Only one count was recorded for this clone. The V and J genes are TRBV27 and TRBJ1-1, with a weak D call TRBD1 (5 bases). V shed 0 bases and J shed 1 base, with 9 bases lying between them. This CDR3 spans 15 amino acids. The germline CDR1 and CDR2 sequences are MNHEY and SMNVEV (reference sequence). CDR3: CASSLSQGGNTEAFF. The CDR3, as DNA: TGTGCCAGCAGTTTATCCCAGGGAGGGAACACTGAAGCTTTCTTT.

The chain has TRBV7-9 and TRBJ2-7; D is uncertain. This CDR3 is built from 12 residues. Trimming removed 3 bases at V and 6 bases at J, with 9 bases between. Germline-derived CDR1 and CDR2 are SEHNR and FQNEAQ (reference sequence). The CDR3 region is CASSFETPEQYF. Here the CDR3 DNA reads TGTGCCAGCAGCTTTGAGACTCCCGAGCAGTACTTC.